A selection of T cell receptor beta chains follows, all from one sample in a study of cytomegalovirus exposure and HLA in healthy donors. Clones were sequenced by immunoSEQ multiplex PCR, and TCRdb holds only the in-frame ones, with some missing. Of around 150,000 clones in the sample, around 78% were seen once. Sequencing was carried out using PBMCs. The receptors were gathered from a female donor in good health and CMV-seropositive. Each CDR3 is given with its conserved first and last residue. The D gene is left open where the match is weak. For some rows the clone size is stated as once, few or many, or as a class when expanded; others skip it.

v_gene,j_gene,abundance,d_gene,CDR3aa,CDR3nt
TRBV10-1,TRBJ2-1,.,.,CASSGSLYNEQFF,TGCGCCAGCAGCGGGAGTCTCTACAATGAGCAGTTCTTC
TRBV6-6,TRBJ2-7,once,TRBD2,CASSLGGGYEQYF,TGTGCCAGCAGCCTGGGGGGGGGCTACGAGCAGTACTTC
TRBV7-2,TRBJ2-1,.,TRBD2,CASSFTSGNSKGPFF,TGTGCCAGCAGCTTTACTAGCGGGAACTCTAAGGGCCCGTTCTTC
TRBV28,TRBJ1-1,.,TRBD1,CASSLVSGTAEAFF,TGTGCCAGCAGTTTAGTCTCCGGGACAGCTGAAGCTTTCTTT
TRBV7-9,TRBJ1-5,.,.,CSSRGGEGQPQHF,TGTTCCAGCAGGGGAGGGGAGGGTCAGCCCCAGCATTTT
TRBV5-1,TRBJ1-1,.,.,CASSLERYDRSLRRDTEAFF,TGCGCCAGCAGCTTGGAGCGGTATGACAGGTCGTTGAGGCGGGACACTGAAGCTTTCTTT
TRBV28,TRBJ1-6,few,.,CASSLETGSPLHF,TGTGCCAGCAGTTTAGAGACAGGATCACCCCTCCACTTT
TRBV20-1,TRBJ2-7,few,.,CSAMGAGEQYF,TGCAGTGCTATGGGGGCCGGCGAGCAGTACTTC
TRBV5-6,TRBJ2-7,.,.,CASSLNGHSDEQYF,TGTGCCAGCAGCTTGAATGGACACTCAGACGAGCAGTACTTC
TRBV10-3,TRBJ1-2,.,.,CAISEYQGTNYGYTF,TGTGCCATCAGTGAGTATCAGGGCACGAACTATGGCTACACCTTC
TRBV25-1,TRBJ2-1,.,TRBD1,CASSDRQGGHNEQFF,TGTGCCAGCAGTGACCGACAGGGGGGCCACAATGAGCAGTTCTTC
TRBV28,TRBJ2-7,.,.,CASSYREGYEQYF,TGTGCCAGCAGTTACAGGGAGGGCTACGAGCAGTACTTC
TRBV6-5,TRBJ2-1,.,.,CASSYDPSSGEQFF,TGTGCCAGCAGTTACGACCCCAGTAGCGGTGAGCAGTTCTTC
TRBV28,TRBJ1-4,.,.,CASSLRVDEKLFF,TGTGCCAGCAGTCTTCGGGTTGACGAAAAACTGTTTTTT
TRBV7-2,TRBJ2-1,once,.,CASSPSGYIDEQFF,TGTGCCAGCAGCCCCAGCGGGTATATCGATGAGCAGTTCTTC
TRBV19,TRBJ1-2,few,.,CASSTRPPRDYTF,TGTGCCAGTAGTACCCGACCACCCCGGGACTACACCTTC
TRBV29-1,TRBJ1-4,.,TRBD1,CSVGGGQDTEKLFF,TGCAGCGTTGGGGGCGGACAGGATACCGAAAAACTGTTTTTT
TRBV15,TRBJ2-7,once,.,CATSRGGASVVYEQYF,TGTGCCACCAGCAGGGGGGGGGCGTCGGTAGTCTACGAGCAGTACTTC
TRBV30,TRBJ2-5,.,TRBD2,CAWTRTSGGATQYF,TGTGCCTGGACCCGGACTAGCGGGGGGGCGACCCAGTACTTC
TRBV6-5,TRBJ2-7,.,TRBD1,CASSLGQGSYEQYF,TGTGCCAGCAGTTTGGGACAGGGTTCCTACGAGCAGTACTTC
TRBV6-5,TRBJ1-1,.,.,CASSEFPGRTEAFF,TGTGCCAGCAGTGAATTCCCGGGAAGGACTGAAGCTTTCTTT
TRBV28,TRBJ1-1,few,.,CASSLEGATEAFF,TGTGCCAGCAGTTTAGAGGGAGCAACTGAAGCTTTCTTT
TRBV7-9,TRBJ1-1,few,.,CASSLEVGANTEAFF,TGTGCCAGCAGCTTAGAGGTGGGAGCAAACACTGAAGCTTTCTTT
TRBV28,TRBJ2-5,once,.,CASSLAGAETQYF,TGTGCCAGCAGTTTAGCAGGGGCAGAGACCCAGTACTTC
TRBV4-2,TRBJ2-3,few,TRBD2,CASSQELAGGSTDTQYF,TGTGCCAGCAGCCAAGAACTAGCGGGGGGGAGCACAGATACGCAGTATTTT
TRBV7-3,TRBJ2-1,.,.,CASSLMGQGRNEQFF,TGTGCCAGCAGCTTAATGGGCCAAGGGAGGAATGAGCAGTTCTTC
TRBV19,TRBJ2-1,.,.,CASSLRGLNHNEQFF,TGTGCCAGTAGTTTGCGGGGACTCAATCACAATGAGCAGTTCTTC
TRBV11-2,TRBJ1-6,.,TRBD1,CASSMDRAPNSPLHF,TGTGCCAGCAGCATGGACAGGGCCCCTAATTCACCCCTCCACTTT
TRBV27,TRBJ1-5,few,.,CASSVVGGRGQPQHF,TGTGCCAGCAGTGTCGTAGGGGGAAGAGGTCAGCCCCAGCATTTT
TRBV5-6,TRBJ2-2,.,TRBD1,CASSFGRTGEWSNTGELFF,TGTGCCAGCAGCTTCGGCCGGACAGGGGAATGGTCGAACACCGGGGAGCTGTTTTTT
TRBV18,TRBJ2-5,.,TRBD2,CASSRPGLAGKETQYF,TGTGCCAGCTCGCGGCCGGGACTAGCGGGGAAAGAGACCCAGTACTTC
TRBV11-3,TRBJ2-3,.,.,CASSLATDSPQRDTQYF,TGTGCCAGCAGCTTAGCAACGGACAGCCCCCAAAGGGATACGCAGTATTTT
TRBV4-1,TRBJ2-5,few,TRBD1,CASSQRTGYWETQYF,TGCGCCAGCAGCCAACGGACAGGGTATTGGGAGACCCAGTACTTC
TRBV5-8,TRBJ2-5,.,TRBD2,CASSLYGGADETQYF,TGTGCCAGCAGCTTATACGGGGGGGCCGATGAGACCCAGTACTTC
TRBV18,TRBJ1-2,.,TRBD1,CASSPDRDGYTF,TGTGCCAGCTCACCGGACAGGGATGGCTACACCTTC
TRBV10-3,TRBJ1-4,.,.,CAIRNSGGTNEKLFF,TGTGCCATCAGGAATTCGGGGGGGACGAATGAAAAACTGTTTTTT
TRBV30,TRBJ2-5,.,.,CAWRMWGVETQYF,TGTGCCTGGAGGATGTGGGGGGTCGAGACCCAGTACTTC
TRBV5-1,TRBJ2-5,.,TRBD2,CASSLALLAGGPETQYF,TGCGCCAGCAGCTTGGCCCTTCTAGCGGGGGGGCCGGAGACCCAGTACTTC
TRBV15,TRBJ2-1,.,TRBD2,CATSRDRAGVRDEQFF,TGTGCCACCAGCAGAGATAGGGCGGGAGTCAGGGATGAGCAGTTCTTC
TRBV27,TRBJ2-7,few,TRBD1,CASSPGQGYEQYF,TGTGCCAGCAGTCCGGGACAGGGCTACGAGCAGTACTTC
TRBV7-9,TRBJ2-1,.,.,CASGYRGNNEQFF,TGTGCCAGCGGTTATCGGGGAAACAATGAGCAGTTCTTC
TRBV4-1,TRBJ2-7,.,TRBD2,CASSQVGRGITYEQYF,TGCGCCAGCAGCCAAGTGGGGCGGGGGATCACCTACGAGCAGTACTTC
TRBV2,TRBJ1-1,.,.,CASSESGRGPEAFF,TGTGCCAGCAGTGAGTCCGGCAGGGGTCCTGAAGCTTTCTTT
TRBV5-4,TRBJ2-5,.,TRBD2,CASSPKAGPQETQYF,TGTGCCAGCAGCCCAAAAGCGGGACCCCAAGAGACCCAGTACTTC
TRBV5-4,TRBJ2-1,few,TRBD1,CASSISTGGEFF,TGTGCCAGCAGCATTTCGACAGGGGGAGAGTTCTTC
TRBV9,TRBJ2-5,.,.,CASSVSFRETQYF,TGTGCCAGCAGCGTAAGTTTCAGGGAGACCCAGTACTTC
TRBV28,TRBJ2-7,.,.,CASSFSPLFRVGIYEQYF,TGTGCCAGCAGTTTCTCCCCCCTTTTCAGGGTGGGTATATACGAGCAGTACTTC
TRBV6-5,TRBJ1-2,few,.,CASSWGTGSPYGYTF,TGTGCCAGCAGTTGGGGCACAGGCAGCCCATATGGCTACACCTTC
TRBV25-1,TRBJ2-3,once,TRBD2,CASSGLAPSTDTQYF,TGTGCCAGCAGCGGACTAGCGCCCAGCACAGATACGCAGTATTTT
TRBV27,TRBJ2-3,.,TRBD2,CASSLWEGQSTDTQYF,TGTGCCAGCAGTTTATGGGAGGGGCAGAGCACAGATACGCAGTATTTT
TRBV18,TRBJ2-6,.,.,CASSAQLGAGANVLTF,TGTGCCAGCTCCGCACAGCTGGGGGCAGGGGCCAACGTCCTGACTTTC
TRBV6-5,TRBJ2-7,.,TRBD1,CASSYRGTGGYEQYF,TGTGCCAGCAGTTACCGCGGGACAGGGGGCTACGAGCAGTACTTC
TRBV29-1,TRBJ2-3,.,.,CSVVLAESTDTQYF,TGCAGCGTTGTACTAGCAGAAAGCACAGATACGCAGTATTTT
TRBV19,TRBJ1-5,.,TRBD1,CASSRDRALNQPQHF,TGTGCCAGTAGTAGGGACAGGGCACTCAATCAGCCCCAGCATTTT
TRBV21-1,TRBJ2-2,.,.,CASSKAPRGGNTGELFF,TGTGCCAGCAGCAAAGCCCCCAGGGGTGGGAACACCGGGGAGCTGTTTTTT